The 17 T cell receptor beta chains presented below share a single source sample, sequenced in a study of cytomegalovirus exposure and HLA in healthy donors. A multiplex PCR was run with 60 Vbeta primers and 13 Jbeta primers. Method: immunoSEQ multiplex PCR; TCRdb's copy keeps in-frame clones and lacks some. Of some 250,000 clones listed, roughly 80% are singletons. Material for sequencing was PBMCs. The receptors shown here come from a woman aged 40 to 50 in good health and CMV-seropositive.

This clone was seen a few times. V is TRBV6-5 and J is TRBJ1-1; no definite D call. This CDR3 spans 15 amino acids. With 0 bases removed from V and 1 base from J, the gap between germline ends came to 9 bases. Germline V CDR1 and CDR2: MNHEY, SVGAGI. The DNA for the CDR3 is TGTGCCAGCAGTTACTCGCTGGCCCCGAACACTGAAGCTTTCTTT. Translation gives CASSYSLAPNTEAFF.

The chain joins TRBV5-6 to TRBJ1-2; TRBD1 might be the D (5 bases). Germline lookup yields CDR1 SGHDT and CDR2 YYEEEE. The CDR3 has 15 residues. V lost 1 base and J 3 bases, leaving 13 bases between the germline ends. The DNA of the CDR3 is TGTGCCAGCAGCTTGACCGGGGGGAGCGACTATGGCTACACCTTC. Protein sequence: CASSLTGGSDYGYTF.

The gene calls are TRBV5-1 and TRBJ1-1; D may be TRBD1 (5 bases). The CDR3 is made up of 14 amino acids. V was clipped by 1 base and J by 6 bases, with 13 bases between them. Germline V gives CDR1 SGHRS, CDR2 YFSETQ. CDR3 residues: CASSLSRGDAEAFF. CDR3 DNA: TGCGCCAGCAGCTTGTCCCGGGGGGATGCTGAAGCTTTCTTT.

DNA for the CDR3: TGTGCCACCAGCAGAGCGGGAGGGCCTGATACGCAGTATTTT. Its translation is CATSRAGGPDTQYF. The rearrangement uses TRBV15 and TRBJ2-3; 8 bases match TRBD2. Germline CDR1 and CDR2: LNHNV and YYDKDF (reference sequence). The CDR3 is 14 amino acids. The V and J ends lost 1 base and 6 bases, in that order; junction bases with no gene match: 3. Full variable domain (outside the CDR3, taken from reference TRBV15 and TRBJ2-3): DAMVIQNPRYQVTQFGKPVTLSCSQTLNHNVMYWYQQKSSQAPKLLFHYYDKDFNNEADTPDNFQSRRPNTSFCFLDIRSPGLGDTAMYLCATSRAGGPDTQYFGPGTRLTVL.

This clone has just one count. The CDR3, as DNA: TGTGCCAGCAGCCCCGACAGGGTGTTCTATGGCTACACCTTC. The encoded protein is CASSPDRVFYGYTF. The rearrangement uses TRBV11-3 and TRBJ1-2; 7 bases align to TRBD1. The V gene's germline CDR1 is SGHNT and CDR2 YENEEA. V lost 5 bases to trimming and J lost 4 bases; unmatched junction nucleotides: 7. CDR3 length: 14 amino acids.

This clone was seen a handful of times. The chain recombines TRBV5-1 with TRBJ1-4; 8 bases fit TRBD1. The CDR3 contains 14 residues. Trimming took 3 bases from V and 8 from J; bases not matched to a gene: 6. Germline values: CDR1 SGHRS, CDR2 YFSETQ. The CDR3 bases are TGCGCCAGCAGCTATGGACAGGGATACGAAAAACTGTTTTTT. Protein product: CASSYGQGYEKLFF.

This sequence joins TRBV5-1 and TRBJ1-2; 9 bases agree with TRBD1. Germline lookup yields CDR1 SGHRS and CDR2 YFSETQ. After removal of 4 bases from V and 8 bases from J, the junction contained 9 bases not matched to a gene. This CDR3 has 14 amino acids. The CDR3 sequence is CASSLDRGTEGYTF. CDR3 nucleotide sequence: TGCGCCAGCAGCCTGGACAGGGGAACGGAAGGCTACACCTTC.

The chain combines TRBV4-3 with TRBJ1-2; 8 positions agree with TRBD1. The germline CDR1 and CDR2 sequences are LGHNA and YSLEER. This CDR3 region has 18 residues. J lost 2 bases, V lost 0 bases, and 11 bases had no gene match. In DNA, the CDR3 is TGCGCCAGCAGCCAAGAATCGCAGGGGGCCCTTAAAAACTATGGCTACACCTTC. Its protein product is CASSQESQGALKNYGYTF.

CDR3 nucleotide sequence: TGCGCCAGCAGCTTAGGGGATGGGGACGAGCAGTACTTC. Translation gives CASSLGDGDEQYF. The chain links TRBV5-1 to TRBJ2-7; possibly TRBD1 for D (5 bases). The CDR3 is made up of 13 amino acids. Germline values: CDR1 SGHRS, CDR2 YFSETQ. The V and J ends lost 2 bases and 5 bases respectively, with 11 bases between them. The full variable domain, completed using reference TRBV5-1 and TRBJ2-7, is KAGVTQTPRYLIKTRGQQVTLSCSPISGHRSVSWYQQTPGQGLQFLFEYFSETQRNKGNFPGRFSGRQFSNSRSEMNVSTLELGDSALYLCASSLGDGDEQYFGPGTRLTVT.

This clone was seen just once. V and J are TRBV19 and TRBJ2-1, with TRBD2 matching over 12 bases. Per germline, CDR1 LNHDA and CDR2 SQIVND (reference sequence). The CDR3 is 14 amino acids. The V and J ends lost 7 bases and 9 bases, in that order; junction bases with no gene match: 7. CDR3 coding DNA: TGTGCCAGTACCCGTTTGGGACTAGCGGGTGAGCAGTTCTTC. Encoded protein: CASTRLGLAGEQFF.

The chain is built from TRBV2 and TRBJ2-2; the match to TRBD2 covers 7 bases. Trimming at V came to 6 bases and at J to 0 bases, leaving 10 bases not matched to a gene. The germline V gene has CDR1 SNHLY and CDR2 FYNNEI. CDR3 length: 17 amino acids. CDR3 nucleotides: TGTGCCAGCAGGAGGCTTCGGGGGAGGGCGAACACCGGGGAGCTGTTTTTT. It encodes CASRRLRGRANTGELFF.

The V and J genes are TRBV2 and TRBJ2-5; tentatively, D is TRBD2 (6 bases). The V gene lost 4 bases and the J gene lost 2 bases, with 11 bases spanning the gap. This CDR3 comprises 14 residues. CDR1 and CDR2 from the germline V gene are SNHLY and FYNNEI. The CDR3 here is CASSAVADQETQYF. The CDR3 region has the DNA TGTGCCAGCAGTGCGGTAGCGGATCAAGAGACCCAGTACTTC.

This clone came up a few times. This chain connects TRBV11-2 to TRBJ2-1; D is uncertain. V was pared by 6 bases and J by 7 bases, with 4 bases between. Germline-derived CDR1 and CDR2 are SGHAT and FQNNGV. The CDR3 loop spans 10 amino acids. In DNA form, the CDR3 reads TGTGCCAGCAGACAGAATGAGCAGTTCTTC. Translating gives CASRQNEQFF.

The V gene is TRBV7-8, the J gene TRBJ1-2; 7 nucleotides agree with TRBD1. J lost 6 bases, V lost 2 bases, and 12 bases had no gene match. Germline V gene sequence: CDR1 SGHVS, CDR2 FQNEAQ. The CDR3 covers 16 residues. The CDR3: CASSLPGDRLFHGYTF. The DNA for the CDR3 is TGTGCCAGCAGCTTACCGGGGGACAGACTTTTTCATGGCTACACCTTC. The full variable domain, with the rest looked up from reference TRBV7-8 and TRBJ1-2, is GAGVSQSPRYKVAKRGQDVALRCDPISGHVSLFWYQQALGQGPEFLTYFQNEAQLDKSGLPSDRFFAERPEGSVSTLKIQRTQQEDSAVYLCASSLPGDRLFHGYTFGSGTRLTVV.

Concerning this clone itself: A read error may produce the germline difference seen at one junction end. The rearrangement joins TRBV7-9 to TRBJ2-1; 9 positions match TRBD1. The CDR3 covers 16 residues. Per the germline V gene, CDR1 is SEHNR and CDR2 is FQNEAQ (reference sequence). The CDR3 sequence: CSSSFLGQGLSNEQFF. The CDR3 region has the DNA TGTTCCAGCAGCTTCCTGGGACAGGGTCTGAGCAATGAGCAGTTCTTC.

The CDR3 loop reads CASSYPAAGGLNEQFF. CDR3 sequence (DNA): TGTGCCAGCAGCTACCCTGCAGCGGGGGGGCTAAATGAGCAGTTCTTC. The genes are TRBV7-9 and TRBJ2-1; 10 nucleotides align to TRBD2. Germline lookup yields CDR1 SEHNR and CDR2 FQNEAQ (reference sequence). The CDR3 has 16 residues. V lost 4 bases, J lost 7 bases, and 10 bases stayed unmatched.

This sequence joins TRBV5-3 and TRBJ2-1; perhaps TRBD1 as D (5 bases). TRBV5-3 falls under the ORF class, with uncertain function. The CDR3 consists of 15 residues. The ends were cut back, 3 bases at V and 7 bases at J, with 17 bases in the middle. The DNA for the CDR3 is TGTGCCAGAAGCTATATGGACAACTATCGGAATGAGCAGTTCTTC. Its translation is CARSYMDNYRNEQFF.